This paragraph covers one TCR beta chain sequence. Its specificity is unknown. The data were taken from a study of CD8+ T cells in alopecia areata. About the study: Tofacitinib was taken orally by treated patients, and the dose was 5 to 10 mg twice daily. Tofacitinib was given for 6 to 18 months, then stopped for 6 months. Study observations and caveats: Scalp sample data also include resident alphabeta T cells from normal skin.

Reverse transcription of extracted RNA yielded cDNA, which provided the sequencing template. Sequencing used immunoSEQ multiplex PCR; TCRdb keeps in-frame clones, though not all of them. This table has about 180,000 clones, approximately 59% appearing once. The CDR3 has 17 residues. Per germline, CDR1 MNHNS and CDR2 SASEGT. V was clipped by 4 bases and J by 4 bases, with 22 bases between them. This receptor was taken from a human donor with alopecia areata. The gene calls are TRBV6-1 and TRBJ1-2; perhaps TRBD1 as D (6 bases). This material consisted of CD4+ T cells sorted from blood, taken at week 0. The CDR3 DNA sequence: TGTGCCAGCAGTGCCAACGTGGGGGGCTGGACGGGCTATGGCTACACCTTC. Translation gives CASSANVGGWTGYGYTF.